This T cell receptor beta chain is drawn from a study of T cells after yellow fever vaccination. Germline CDR1 and CDR2: SEHNR and FQNEAQ (reference sequence). The trim removed 8 bases at V and 5 bases at J, leaving 13 bases unmatched. This CDR3 region has 15 residues. Findings and limits, study-wide: Reappearing after the booster were most of the clones from primary vaccination (roughly 95% CD4, 70% to 90% CD8).

MiXCR was run by TCRdb on the 5' RACE reads, yielding one entry per CDR3 protein. The table lists roughly 500,000 distinct CDR3 sequences, about a fifth of them singletons, with roughly an eighth in the top ten. As concerns this clonotype: Its antigen is as yet unknown.

The chain employs TRBV7-9 and TRBJ2-5; 8 bases map to TRBD2. The specimen was PBMCs, collected 15 days after the yellow fever booster vaccination. The clonotype originates from a man aged 25 to 45 who received the YFV17D yellow fever vaccine. CDR3 loop: CASRSGSGSWETQYF. The CDR3 bases are TGTGCCAGCCGTTCCGGGAGCGGGAGTTGGGAGACCCAGTACTTC.